A single sample is the source of the 16 T cell receptor beta chains below, sequenced in a study of OX40 agonist ivuxolimab in advanced cancers. Sequencing was performed with immunoSEQ multiplex PCR; in TCRdb, only in-frame clones are kept and a portion is missing. Among 30,000 to 40,000 clones listed, roughly 84% were seen once. The sequencing used CD4+ or CD8+ T cells sorted from blood, collected in a trial of the OX40 agonist ivuxolimab. The origin of the receptors is an adult with an advanced solid tumor such as melanoma, head and neck, liver or kidney cancer.

The V and J genes are TRBV4-1 and TRBJ1-1, with D perhaps TRBD1 (6 bases). CDR3 length: 15 residues. In germline, CDR1 is MGHRA, CDR2 YSYEKL. Trimming removed 4 bases at V and 1 base at J, with 13 bases between. The CDR3 loop reads CASSRRGARNTEAFF. In DNA, the CDR3 is TGCGCCAGCAGCCGAAGGGGGGCAAGGAACACTGAAGCTTTCTTT.

The chain employs TRBV14 and TRBJ2-2; 7 nucleotides align to TRBD1. Germline trimming cut 5 bases from V and 5 bases from J; bases unmatched to any gene: 5. From germline, CDR1 is SGHDN and CDR2 FVKESK. This CDR3 is built from 14 residues. In DNA, the CDR3 is TGTGCCAGCAGCAACCGGGGACAGACCGGGGAGCTGTTTTTT. This gives the protein CASSNRGQTGELFF.

This chain links TRBV6-5 with TRBJ2-1, with a tentative D call TRBD2 (5 bases). The CDR3 is 15 amino acids. The V end lost 5 bases, the J end lost 0 bases, and 11 bases lay between the germline ends. Germline V gives CDR1 MNHEY, CDR2 SVGAGI. The CDR3 bases are TGTGCCAGCAGTACTAGACCCAGCTCCTACAATGAGCAGTTCTTC. It encodes CASSTRPSSYNEQFF.

CDR3 sequence: CASSKLAGQVPRDTEAFF. The CDR3 DNA is TGTGCCAGCAGCAAATTAGCGGGACAGGTACCGCGGGACACTGAAGCTTTCTTT. The chain employs TRBV21-1 and TRBJ1-1. TRBV21-1 is reported as a pseudogene. The CDR3 runs 18 residues.

V gene TRBV5-8 combines with J gene TRBJ1-5; 10 bases line up with TRBD1. J was trimmed by 3 bases and V by 4 bases; bases with no gene match: 4. Germline values: CDR1 SGHTS, CDR2 YDEGEE. This CDR3 has 15 residues. CDR3 coding DNA: TGTGCCAGCAGCGGACGACAGGGGGCCAATCAGCCCCAGCATTTT. Its translation is CASSGRQGANQPQHF.

The V gene is TRBV18, the J gene TRBJ2-7; no reliable D call. Trimming removed 0 bases from V and 7 bases from J, with 13 bases in between. This CDR3 contains 14 residues. CDR1 and CDR2 from the germline V gene are KGHSH and LQKENI. Written as DNA, the CDR3 is TGTGCCAGCTCACCACCGGGTAGGGTTGGAGAGCAGTACTTC. Amino acid sequence: CASSPPGRVGEQYF.

The chain is built from TRBV4-1 and TRBJ2-3; 10 bases are shared with TRBD1. The CDR3 loop spans 17 amino acids. Germline V gene lookup returns CDR1 MGHRA and CDR2 YSYEKL. Trimming at V came to 1 base and at J to 2 bases, leaving 6 bases not matched to a gene. The CDR3: CASSQGGTGVITDTQYF. The CDR3 coding sequence is TGCGCCAGCAGCCAAGGTGGGACAGGGGTTATCACAGATACGCAGTATTTT.

A single count supports this clone. This chain joins TRBV10-3 and TRBJ2-3; 9 bases line up with TRBD2. V trimming: 4 bases; J trimming: 0 bases; junction bases outside the gene matches: 11. Germline V gene data show CDR1 as ENHRY and CDR2 as SYGVKD. There are 18 residues in the CDR3. CDR3 sequence reads: CAISVQAGGLTSTDTQYF. The CDR3 DNA reads TGTGCCATCAGTGTTCAAGCGGGGGGCCTTACTAGCACAGATACGCAGTATTTT.

The chain carries TRBV7-9 and TRBJ1-6, with a possible D match to TRBD1 (5 bases). V gave up 3 bases and J gave up 9 bases, with 15 bases separating them. The germline gives CDR1 SEHNR, CDR2 FQNEAQ (reference sequence). There are 15 residues in the CDR3. The CDR3 protein is CASSFWGREGSPLHF. CDR3 DNA sequence: TGTGCCAGCAGCTTTTGGGGCAGGGAGGGTTCACCCCTCCACTTT.

This chain uses TRBV19 with TRBJ1-5; perhaps TRBD1 as D (5 bases). The CDR3 sequence is 15 residues long. V gave up 3 bases and J gave up 4 bases, with 13 bases separating them. Germline V gene data show CDR1 as LNHDA and CDR2 as SQIVND (reference sequence). The CDR3, as DNA: TGTGCCAGTAGTATGGTGGGGACTCAAAATCAGCCCCAGCATTTT. Protein: CASSMVGTQNQPQHF.

This chain joins TRBV21-1 and TRBJ1-1; the listed D gene, TRBD1, was not tested against the DNA. TRBV21-1 is termed a pseudogene. The CDR3 runs 19 residues. The CDR3 coding sequence is TGTGCCAGCAGCAAAGCAGGGGACAGGCCGCGCCCTTTTAACACTGAAGCTTTCTTT. Its protein product is CASSKAGDRPRPFNTEAFF.

J is TRBJ1-2 and V is TRBV7-2; D remains ambiguous. The CDR3 has 13 residues. The ends were cut back, 3 bases at V and 4 bases at J, with 9 bases in the middle. Germline V gene lookup returns CDR1 SGHTA and CDR2 FQGNSA. In DNA, the CDR3 is TGTGCCAGCAGCTTTCAGTCTGTCTATGGCTACACCTTC. Residues: CASSFQSVYGYTF.

This clone was observed a few times. The chain links TRBV5-6 to TRBJ2-6; a possible D gene is TRBD1 (6 bases). This CDR3 contains 18 residues. The ends were cut back, 4 bases at V and 5 bases at J, with 22 bases in the middle. Germline CDR1 reads SGHDT; CDR2 reads YYEEEE. The CDR3 nucleotides read TGTGCCAGCAGCCCGGACAGCCCAAGACCCCTCTGGGCCAACGTCCTGACTTTC. This codes for CASSPDSPRPLWANVLTF.

The chain carries TRBV7-9 and TRBJ2-4; D ambiguous. Per germline, CDR1 SEHNR and CDR2 FQNEAQ (reference sequence). Trimming took off 2 bases at V and 0 bases at J, with 8 bases between the two ends. This CDR3 has 15 amino acids. CDR3 region: CASSLLAGAKNIQYF. The DNA of the CDR3 is TGTGCCAGCAGCTTATTAGCAGGAGCCAAAAACATTCAGTACTTC.

The chain carries TRBV27 and TRBJ1-5; D gene unclear. The CDR3 extends over 13 amino acids. Trimming shortened V by 5 bases and J by 7 bases, and 12 bases separated the two germline ends. Germline CDR1 is MNHEY and CDR2 is SMNVEV (reference sequence). The CDR3 coding sequence is TGTGCCAGCAGTCGTGGGAGCGGGCAGCCCCAGCATTTT. Residues: CASSRGSGQPQHF.

The rearrangement joins TRBV2 to TRBJ1-2, with 9 bases lining up with TRBD1. The CDR3 runs 17 residues. The ends lost 6 bases at V and 6 bases at J; junction bases unmatched: 17. Germline-derived CDR1 and CDR2 are SNHLY and FYNNEI. In DNA, the CDR3 is TGTGCCAGCAGGACGGGACAGGGAGATTCGCGGCGTGATGGCTACACCTTC. Translating gives CASRTGQGDSRRDGYTF. The full variable domain, with the rest looked up from reference TRBV2 and TRBJ1-2, is EPEVTQTPSHQVTQMGQEVILRCVPISNHLYFYWYRQILGQKVEFLVSFYNNEISEKSEIFDDQFSVERPDGSNFTLKIRSTKLEDSAMYFCASRTGQGDSRRDGYTFGSGTRLTVV.